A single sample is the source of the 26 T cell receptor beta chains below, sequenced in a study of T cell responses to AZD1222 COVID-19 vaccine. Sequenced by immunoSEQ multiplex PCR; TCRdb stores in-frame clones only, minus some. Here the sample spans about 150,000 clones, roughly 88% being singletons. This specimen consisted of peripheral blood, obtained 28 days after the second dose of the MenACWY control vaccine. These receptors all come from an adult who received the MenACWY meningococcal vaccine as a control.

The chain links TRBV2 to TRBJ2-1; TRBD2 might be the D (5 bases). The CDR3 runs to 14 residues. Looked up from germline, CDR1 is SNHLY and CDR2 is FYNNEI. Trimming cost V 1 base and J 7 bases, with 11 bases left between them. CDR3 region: CASSEVRTGNEQFF. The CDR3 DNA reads TGTGCCAGCAGTGAAGTTCGGACGGGGAATGAGCAGTTCTTC.

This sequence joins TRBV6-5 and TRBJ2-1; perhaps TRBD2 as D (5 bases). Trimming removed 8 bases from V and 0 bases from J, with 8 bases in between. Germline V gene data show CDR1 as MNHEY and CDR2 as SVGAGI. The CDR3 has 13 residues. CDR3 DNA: TGTGCCAGCCGGGGTAACTCCTACAATGAGCAGTTCTTC. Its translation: CASRGNSYNEQFF.

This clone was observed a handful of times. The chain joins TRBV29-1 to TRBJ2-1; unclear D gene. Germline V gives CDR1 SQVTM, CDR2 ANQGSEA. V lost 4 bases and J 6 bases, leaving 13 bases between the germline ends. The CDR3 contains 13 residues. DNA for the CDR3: TGCAGCGTTGCAAGGGTAGGGCGCAATGAGCAGTTCTTC. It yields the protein CSVARVGRNEQFF.

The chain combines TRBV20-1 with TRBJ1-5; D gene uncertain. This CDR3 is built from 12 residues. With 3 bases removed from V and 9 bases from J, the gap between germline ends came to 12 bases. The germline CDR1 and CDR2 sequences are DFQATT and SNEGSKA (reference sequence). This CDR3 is CSASTAEGPQHF. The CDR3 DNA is TGCAGTGCTAGTACGGCAGAAGGGCCCCAGCATTTT.

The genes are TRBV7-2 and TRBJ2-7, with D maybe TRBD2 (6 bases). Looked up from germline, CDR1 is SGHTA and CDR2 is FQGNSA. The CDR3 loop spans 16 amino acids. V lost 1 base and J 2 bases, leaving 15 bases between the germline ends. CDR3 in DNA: TGTGCCAGCAGCTTAGGGATAAGGGACTCTCCCTACGAGCAGTACTTC. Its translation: CASSLGIRDSPYEQYF.

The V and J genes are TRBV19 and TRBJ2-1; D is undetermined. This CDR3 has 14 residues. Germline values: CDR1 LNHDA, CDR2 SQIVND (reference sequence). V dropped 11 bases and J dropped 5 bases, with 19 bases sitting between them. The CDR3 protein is CAVLTGPVNNEQFF. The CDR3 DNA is TGTGCCGTACTTACCGGGCCTGTTAACAATGAGCAGTTCTTC.

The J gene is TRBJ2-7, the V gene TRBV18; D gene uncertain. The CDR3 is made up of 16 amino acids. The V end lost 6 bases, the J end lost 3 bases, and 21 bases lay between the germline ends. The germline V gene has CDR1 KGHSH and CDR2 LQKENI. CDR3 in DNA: TGTGCCAGCTCCCCCTACGGTGCAGGCACCCTCTACGAGCAGTACTTC. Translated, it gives CASSPYGAGTLYEQYF. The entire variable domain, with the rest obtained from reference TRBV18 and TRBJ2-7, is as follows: NAGVMQNPRHLVRRRGQEARLRCSPMKGHSHVYWYRQLPEEGLKFMVYLQKENIIDESGMPKERFSAEFPKEGPSILRIQQVVRGDSAAYFCASSPYGAGTLYEQYFGPGTRLTVT.

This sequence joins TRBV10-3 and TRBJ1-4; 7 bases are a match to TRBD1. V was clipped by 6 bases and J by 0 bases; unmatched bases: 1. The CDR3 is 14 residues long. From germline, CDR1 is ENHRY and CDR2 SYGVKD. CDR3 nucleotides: TGTGCCATCAGGGGGACAGCAACTAATGAAAAACTGTTTTTT. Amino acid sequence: CAIRGTATNEKLFF.

The CDR3 nucleotides are TGTGCCAGCAGCAATAGAGCGACAGGGCTCCTAAACTCCTACGAGCAGTACTTC. It specifies CASSNRATGLLNSYEQYF. V usage is TRBV21-1 and J usage is TRBJ2-7; TRBD1, the D gene given by the table, was not confirmed from the DNA. TRBV21-1 constitutes a pseudogene. The CDR3 contains 18 residues.

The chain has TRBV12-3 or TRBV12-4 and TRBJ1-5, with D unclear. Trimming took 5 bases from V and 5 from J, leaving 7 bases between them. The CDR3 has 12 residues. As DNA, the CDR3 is TGTGCCAGCAGTCTGACACATCAGCCCCAGCATTTT. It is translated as CASSLTHQPQHF.

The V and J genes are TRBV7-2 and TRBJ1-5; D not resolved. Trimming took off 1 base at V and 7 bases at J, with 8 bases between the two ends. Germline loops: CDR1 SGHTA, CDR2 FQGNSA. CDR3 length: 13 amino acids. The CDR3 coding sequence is TGTGCCAGCAGCTTAGGAATCGCGCAGCCCCAGCATTTT. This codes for CASSLGIAQPQHF.

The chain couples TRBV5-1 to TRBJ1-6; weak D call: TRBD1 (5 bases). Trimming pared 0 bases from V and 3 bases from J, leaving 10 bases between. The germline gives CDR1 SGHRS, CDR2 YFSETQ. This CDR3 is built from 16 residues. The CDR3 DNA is TGCGCCAGCAGCTTGGGTCACAGGTTCTATAATTCACCCCTCCACTTT. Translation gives CASSLGHRFYNSPLHF. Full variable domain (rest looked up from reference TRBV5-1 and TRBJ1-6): KAGVTQTPRYLIKTRGQQVTLSCSPISGHRSVSWYQQTPGQGLQFLFEYFSETQRNKGNFPGRFSGRQFSNSRSEMNVSTLELGDSALYLCASSLGHRFYNSPLHFGNGTRLTVT.

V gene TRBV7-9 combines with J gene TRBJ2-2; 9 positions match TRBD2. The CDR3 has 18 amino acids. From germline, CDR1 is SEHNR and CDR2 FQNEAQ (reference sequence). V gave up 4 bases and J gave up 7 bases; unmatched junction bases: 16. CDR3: CASSSTSDERGVSGELFF. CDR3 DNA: TGTGCCAGCAGCTCGACCAGTGACGAGCGGGGGGTGAGCGGGGAGCTGTTTTTT.

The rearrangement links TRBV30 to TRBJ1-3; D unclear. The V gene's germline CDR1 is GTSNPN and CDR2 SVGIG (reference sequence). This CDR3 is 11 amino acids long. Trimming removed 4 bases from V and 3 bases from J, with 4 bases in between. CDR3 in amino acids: CAWTSGNTIYF. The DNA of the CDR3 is TGTGCCTGGACTAGTGGAAACACCATATATTTT.

CDR3 residues: CASSQDITRMALHF. The CDR3 DNA sequence: TGTGCCAGCAGCCAAGATATTACTCGTATGGCCCTCCACTTT. The chain links TRBV4-2 to TRBJ1-6; D is undetermined. Germline CDR1 is LGHNA and CDR2 is YNFKEQ. This CDR3 is built from 14 residues. The V end was cut by 0 bases, the J end by 14 bases, with 14 bases between.

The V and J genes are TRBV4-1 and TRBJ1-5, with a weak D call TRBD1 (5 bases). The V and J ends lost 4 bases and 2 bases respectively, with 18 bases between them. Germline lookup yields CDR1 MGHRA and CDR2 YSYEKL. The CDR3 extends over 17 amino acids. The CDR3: CASSPKHGTAGNQPQHF. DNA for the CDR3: TGCGCCAGCAGCCCGAAGCATGGGACGGCGGGCAATCAGCCCCAGCATTTT.

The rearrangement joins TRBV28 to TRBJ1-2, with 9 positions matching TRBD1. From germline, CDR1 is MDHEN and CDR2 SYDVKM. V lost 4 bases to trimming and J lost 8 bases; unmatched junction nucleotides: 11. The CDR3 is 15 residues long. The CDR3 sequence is CASSSHERTGEGYTF. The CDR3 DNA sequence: TGTGCCAGCAGTTCCCACGAAAGGACAGGGGAAGGCTACACCTTC.

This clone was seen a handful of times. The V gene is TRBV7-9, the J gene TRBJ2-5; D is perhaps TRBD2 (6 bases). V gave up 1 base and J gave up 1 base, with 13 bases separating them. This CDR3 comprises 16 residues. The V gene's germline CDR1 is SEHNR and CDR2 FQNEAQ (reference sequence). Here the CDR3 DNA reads TGTGCCAGCAGCTTAGAATTGGGCGGGGTCCAAGAGACCCAGTACTTC. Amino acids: CASSLELGGVQETQYF.

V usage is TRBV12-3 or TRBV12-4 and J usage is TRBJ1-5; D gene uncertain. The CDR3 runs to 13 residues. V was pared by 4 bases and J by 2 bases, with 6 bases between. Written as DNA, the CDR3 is TGTGCCAGCAGTTATGGGGGCAATCAGCCCCAGCATTTT. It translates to CASSYGGNQPQHF.

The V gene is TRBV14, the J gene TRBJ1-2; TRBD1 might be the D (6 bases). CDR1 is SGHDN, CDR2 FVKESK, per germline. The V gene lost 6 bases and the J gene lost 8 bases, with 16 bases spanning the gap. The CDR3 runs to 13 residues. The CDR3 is CASRVGGAGGYTF. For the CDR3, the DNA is TGTGCCAGCAGGGTTGGGGGCGCGGGGGGCTACACCTTC.

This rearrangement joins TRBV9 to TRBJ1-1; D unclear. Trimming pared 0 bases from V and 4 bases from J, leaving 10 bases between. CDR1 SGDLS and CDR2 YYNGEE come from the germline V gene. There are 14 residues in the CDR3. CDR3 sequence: CASSVGFYSTEAFF. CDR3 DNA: TGTGCCAGCAGCGTAGGTTTTTACTCCACTGAAGCTTTCTTT.

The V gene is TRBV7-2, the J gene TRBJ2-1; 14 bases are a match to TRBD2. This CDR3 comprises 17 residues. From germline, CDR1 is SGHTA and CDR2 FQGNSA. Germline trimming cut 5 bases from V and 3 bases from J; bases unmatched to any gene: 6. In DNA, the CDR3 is TGTGCCAGCAGCAGCCGACTAGCGGGGGGGCTCTACAATGAGCAGTTCTTC. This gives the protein CASSSRLAGGLYNEQFF.

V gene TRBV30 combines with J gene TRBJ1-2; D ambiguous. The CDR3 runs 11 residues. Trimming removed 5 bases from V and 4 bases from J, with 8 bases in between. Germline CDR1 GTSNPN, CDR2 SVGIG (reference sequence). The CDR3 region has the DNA TGTGCCTGGGCCTCGGGCTATGGCTACACCTTC. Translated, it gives CAWASGYGYTF.

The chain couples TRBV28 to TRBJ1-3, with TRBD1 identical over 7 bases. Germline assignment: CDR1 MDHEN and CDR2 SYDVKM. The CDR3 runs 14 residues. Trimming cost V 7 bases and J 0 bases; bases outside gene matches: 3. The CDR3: CASMDRFSGNTIYF. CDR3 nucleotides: TGTGCCAGCATGGACAGGTTCTCTGGAAACACCATATATTTT. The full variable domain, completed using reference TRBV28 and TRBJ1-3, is DVKVTQSSRYLVKRTGEKVFLECVQDMDHENMFWYRQDPGLGLRLIYFSYDVKMKEKGDIPEGYSVSREKKERFSLILESASTNQTSMYLCASMDRFSGNTIYFGEGSWLTVV.

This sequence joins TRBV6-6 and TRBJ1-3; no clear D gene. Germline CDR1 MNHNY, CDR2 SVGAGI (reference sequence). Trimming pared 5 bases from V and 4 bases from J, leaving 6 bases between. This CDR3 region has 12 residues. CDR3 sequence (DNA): TGTGCCAGCAGTAACGGGGGAAACACCATATATTTT. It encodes CASSNGGNTIYF.

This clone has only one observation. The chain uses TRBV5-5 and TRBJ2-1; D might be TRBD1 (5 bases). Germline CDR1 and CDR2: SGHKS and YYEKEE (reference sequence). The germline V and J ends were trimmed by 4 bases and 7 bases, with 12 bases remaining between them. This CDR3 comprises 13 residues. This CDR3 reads CASSAPQGNEQFF. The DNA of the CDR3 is TGTGCCAGCAGCGCACCCCAGGGTAATGAGCAGTTCTTC.